This entry describes one TCR beta chain. Sequencing used immunoSEQ multiplex PCR; TCRdb keeps in-frame clones, though not all of them. The sample includes approximately 1.1 million clones, about four fifths of them seen just once. The CDR3 totals 13 residues. V gave up 4 bases and J gave up 3 bases, with 9 bases separating them. Germline CDR1 is SGHTA and CDR2 is FQGTGA. The data stem from a study of shared clonotypes between healthy human individuals. The clonotype originates from a man between 18 and 35 years old in good health. Some clones in this sample may be carry-over from other donors' samples. The sequencing input was memory CD4+ T cells from PBMCs. Subset given: CD45RA-negative fraction. The chain combines TRBV7-3 with TRBJ1-1; no firm D call. CDR3 DNA: TGTGCCAGCAGCTCTCAGCGGGACACTGAAGCTTTCTTT. Its translation: CASSSQRDTEAFF. Supplemented by reference TRBV7-3 and TRBJ1-1, the full variable domain reads GAGVSQTPSNKVTEKGKYVELRCDPISGHTALYWYRQSLGQGPEFLIYFQGTGAADDSGLPNDRFFAVRPEGSVSTLKIQRTERGDSAVYLCASSSQRDTEAFFGQGTRLTVV.